What follows describes a single T cell receptor beta chain. PCR involved 60 Vbeta and 13 Jbeta primers. Produced via immunoSEQ multiplex PCR; TCRdb's table is partial and in-frame only. This table has tens of thousands of clones, about two thirds appearing once. This specimen belongs to a study of cytomegalovirus exposure and HLA in healthy donors. The CDR3 loop spans 15 amino acids. CDR1 and CDR2 from the germline V gene are SGHRS and YFSETQ. The V segment lost 4 bases and the J segment 7 bases; nucleotides outside the gene matches: 11. This receptor was taken from a woman in her forties or fifties in good health and CMV-seropositive. The sample comprised PBMCs. The J gene is TRBJ2-7, the V gene TRBV5-1, with 10 nucleotides matching TRBD2. The CDR3 DNA follows: TGCGCCAGCAGCCGTTCTAGCGGGGGCCTCGGGGAGCAGTACTTC. It translates to CASSRSSGGLGEQYF.